Presented here are 9 T cell receptor beta chains from one specimen sequenced in a study of early stage breast cancer tumors. TCRdb keeps only in-frame clones here, not all; method: immunoSEQ multiplex PCR. The sample records 35,000 to 45,000 clones, around 70% being singletons. Material: blood. These receptors all stem from a person in their sixties with breast cancer.

The V gene is TRBV5-8, the J gene TRBJ1-2; D unresolved. Trimming took 0 bases from V and 1 from J, leaving 16 bases between them. The CDR3 has 17 residues. Germline CDR1 SGHTS, CDR2 YDEGEE. As DNA, the CDR3 is TGTGCCAGCAGCTTGGGAGAGAGGCACCCCCTTAACTATGGCTACACCTTC. As protein: CASSLGERHPLNYGYTF.

The V and J genes are TRBV4-1 and TRBJ2-3; D is perhaps TRBD1 (5 bases). Trimming left V 6 bases short and J 0 bases short, with 22 bases between. CDR1 is MGHRA and CDR2 is YSYEKL in the germline V gene. The CDR3 runs to 18 residues. This CDR3 is CASRPRWVQDASTDTQYF. CDR3 sequence (DNA): TGCGCCAGCAGGCCAAGATGGGTACAGGATGCTAGCACAGATACGCAGTATTTT.

This chain links TRBV27 with TRBJ2-5, with 7 nucleotides matching TRBD1. Trimming took 5 bases from V and 4 from J; bases not matched to a gene: 4. Germline CDR1 MNHEY, CDR2 SMNVEV (reference sequence). The CDR3 length is 13 residues. The CDR3 reads CASSMNRGETQYF. CDR3 nucleotide sequence: TGTGCCAGCAGTATGAACAGGGGAGAGACCCAGTACTTC.

This clone occurred a few times. The chain recombines TRBV19 with TRBJ1-5, with D unresolved. The CDR3 spans 15 residues. V lost 2 bases and J lost 2, with 10 bases in between. CDR1 LNHDA and CDR2 SQIVND come from the germline V gene (reference sequence). CDR3 amino acids: CASSIWISGNQPQHF. The CDR3 coding sequence is TGTGCCAGTAGTATATGGATCAGCGGCAATCAGCCCCAGCATTTT.

DNA of the CDR3: TGTGCCAGCAGCGTCCGTCTGGACAGGGGATCTGGGTATGGCTACACCTTC. This translates into CASSVRLDRGSGYGYTF. The chain uses TRBV9 and TRBJ1-2, with TRBD1 identical over 9 bases. Looked up from germline, CDR1 is SGDLS and CDR2 is YYNGEE. V gave up 2 bases and J gave up 5 bases; unmatched junction bases: 13. There are 17 residues in the CDR3.

This clone was found once. The chain couples TRBV6-4 to TRBJ1-4, with unresolved D. This CDR3 is built from 12 residues. Per germline, CDR1 MRHNA and CDR2 SNTAGT. Trimming removed 8 bases at V and 8 bases at J, with 12 bases between. The CDR3 DNA is TGTGCCAGCCCCGAGGGTGGGGAAAAACTGTTTTTT. Amino acids: CASPEGGEKLFF.

The chain couples TRBV10-3 to TRBJ1-5; 9 nucleotides line up with TRBD1. V was clipped by 6 bases and J by 6 bases; unmatched bases: 9. The CDR3 contains 15 residues. Germline V CDR1 and CDR2: ENHRY, SYGVKD. The CDR3 spells CAIRNGDREGQPQHF. CDR3 nucleotide sequence: TGTGCCATCAGGAACGGGGACAGGGAAGGTCAGCCCCAGCATTTT.

The rearrangement joins TRBV7-9 to TRBJ2-1; no clear D gene. Trimming stripped 0 bases from V and 6 bases from J, with 9 bases between. Germline V gene data show CDR1 as SEHNR and CDR2 as FQNEAQ (reference sequence). This CDR3 is built from 14 residues. CDR3 in amino acids: CASSLAGKGNEQFF. CDR3 sequence (DNA): TGTGCCAGCAGCTTAGCGGGGAAGGGCAATGAGCAGTTCTTC.

CDR3 amino acids: CASSSAGGRETQYF. The CDR3 nucleotides read TGTGCCAGCAGCTCCGCGGGGGGAAGGGAGACCCAGTACTTC. The J gene is TRBJ2-5, the V gene TRBV11-2, with 8 positions matching TRBD2. The ends lost 4 bases at V and 5 bases at J; junction bases unmatched: 6. This CDR3 contains 14 residues. Germline lookup yields CDR1 SGHAT and CDR2 FQNNGV.